Listed below are T cell receptor beta chains from one sample, sequenced in a study of CD8+CD57+ T cells in acquired aplastic anemia. Each CDR3 protein is one row after TCRdb ran MiXCR on the reads. The profile shows around 290,000 distinct CDR3 sequences, approximately 57% of them singletons. The sequencing input was sorted CD4+, CD8+, or CD8+CD57+ T cells (not recorded which) from PBMCs. All receptors come from a human donor with aplastic anemia. CDR3s include the opening cysteine and the closing phenylalanine or tryptophan. The D gene is left open where the match is weak. Some rows have no size entry. The others give once, few or many, or a class for an expanded clone.

TRBJ1-1	-	13	TRBV7-3	many	CASSAGVNTEAFF	TGTGCCAGCAGCGCCGGGGTCAACACTGAAGCTTTCTTT
TRBJ1-6	-	12	TRBV2	-	CASSPQGSPLHF	TGTGCCAGCAGCCCCCAGGGCTCACCCCTCCACTTT
TRBJ2-7	-	13	TRBV29-1	-	CSVQRWGVVEQYF	TGCAGCGTCCAACGTTGGGGGGTTGTCGAGCAGTACTTC
TRBJ1-4	-	16	TRBV20-1	once	CSARLLGDGTNEKLFF	TGCAGTGCTAGACTACTGGGGGACGGGACTAATGAAAAACTGTTTTTT
TRBJ1-2	TRBD1	14	TRBV5-1	-	CASSLLGQANGYTF	TGCGCCAGCAGCTTGTTGGGACAGGCGAACGGCTACACCTTC
TRBJ2-3	-	15	TRBV24-1	many	CATSDNRASTDTQYF	TGTGCCACCAGTGACAACAGAGCTAGCACAGATACGCAGTATTTT
TRBJ2-2	TRBD1	15	TRBV19	many	CASSTTGGHTGELFF	TGTGCCAGTAGTACGACAGGGGGGCACACCGGGGAGCTGTTTTTT
TRBJ2-6	-	15	TRBV11-2	many	CASSQEGPGANVLTF	TGTGCCAGCAGCCAGGAGGGTCCTGGGGCCAACGTCCTGACTTTC
TRBJ2-7	TRBD1	15	TRBV27	many	CASSLSRDRGHEQYF	TGTGCCAGCAGTTTATCGAGGGACAGAGGACACGAGCAGTACTTC
TRBJ2-3	-	14	TRBV7-2	-	CAGSFWGSTDTQYF	TGTGCTGGCAGCTTTTGGGGGTCGACAGATACGCAGTATTTT
TRBJ2-1	-	14	TRBV7-3	few	CASSLGSFYNEQFF	TGTGCTAGCAGCTTAGGATCATTCTACAATGAGCAGTTCTTC
TRBJ2-5	TRBD1	13	TRBV7-3	few	CASSRTGLETQYF	TGTGCCAGCAGCAGGACAGGGTTGGAGACCCAGTACTTC
TRBJ1-3	-	15	TRBV2	many	CASNLDRGSGNTIYF	TGTGCCAGCAATTTGGACAGAGGCTCTGGAAACACCATATATTTT
TRBJ1-4	-	16	TRBV20-1	many	CSAIGNSGATNEKLFF	TGCAGTGCTATTGGTAATTCAGGAGCAACTAATGAAAAACTGTTTTTT
TRBJ2-3	TRBD2	15	TRBV6-6	many	CASSDSGRGSDTQYF	TGTGCCAGCAGCGATAGCGGGAGGGGGTCAGATACGCAGTATTTT
TRBJ2-2	-	15	TRBV19	-	CASSIAPQGYGELFF	TGTGCCAGTAGTATAGCCCCTCAGGGTTACGGGGAGCTGTTTTTT
TRBJ1-1	TRBD1	17	TRBV29-1	few	CSVEVRGDREGKTEAFF	TGCAGCGTTGAAGTCCGGGGGGACAGGGAAGGGAAAACTGAAGCTTTCTTT
TRBJ2-4	TRBD1	14	TRBV6-1	few	CASSEAGGFYIQYF	TGTGCCAGCAGTGAGGCAGGGGGCTTTTACATTCAGTACTTC
TRBJ1-5	-	14	TRBV6-1	many	CASDRRYSNQPQHF	TGTGCCAGCGACAGGAGATATAGCAATCAGCCCCAGCATTTT
TRBJ2-1	TRBD1	14	TRBV2	-	CASSEAGTGNEQFF	TGTGCCAGCAGTGAAGCAGGGACAGGGAATGAGCAGTTCTTC
TRBJ2-5	-	14	TRBV12-3/TRBV12-4	-	CASSPGAVGETQYF	TGTGCCAGCTCCCCTGGTGCCGTCGGGGAGACCCAGTACTTC
TRBJ2-7	-	16	TRBV12-3/TRBV12-4	-	CASSLIGQKGFYEQYF	TGTGCCAGCAGTTTAATAGGTCAAAAAGGTTTTTACGAGCAGTACTTC
TRBJ2-5	-	14	TRBV11-2	many	CASSLVARQETQYF	TGTGCCAGCAGCTTAGTGGCACGTCAAGAGACCCAGTACTTC
TRBJ2-3	-	12	TRBV19	-	CASSINTDTQYF	TGTGCCAGTAGTATAAACACAGACACGCAGTATTTT
TRBJ2-5	-	14	TRBV6-1	many	CASFTRPLQETQYF	TGTGCCAGCTTTACTAGACCCTTACAAGAGACCCAGTACTTC
TRBJ2-3	TRBD2	15	TRBV20-1	-	CSAKASGASTDTQYF	TGCAGTGCTAAGGCTAGCGGGGCCAGCACAGATACGCAGTATTTT
TRBJ1-5	TRBD1	15	TRBV12-3/TRBV12-4	many	CASSPQGGNNQPQHF	TGTGCCAGCAGCCCTCAGGGGGGGAACAATCAGCCCCAGCATTTT
TRBJ2-5	-	12	TRBV19	few	CASSDGKETQYF	TGTGCCAGTAGTGACGGAAAAGAGACCCAGTACTTC
TRBJ2-1	-	13	TRBV7-2	-	CASSVQPGNEQFF	TGTGCCAGCAGCGTCCAGCCCGGGAATGAGCAGTTCTTC
TRBJ2-7	-	16	TRBV18	many	CASSPVLHESSYEQYF	TGTGCCAGCTCACCAGTATTACACGAAAGCTCCTACGAGCAGTACTTC
TRBJ2-3	-	11	TRBV6-5	few	CASRSGRTQYF	TGTGCCAGCAGGTCAGGGCGTACGCAGTATTTT
TRBJ1-3	-	15	TRBV19	-	CASSSTPSSGNTIYF	TGTGCCAGTAGTTCCACACCGAGCTCTGGAAACACCATATATTTT
TRBJ2-5	TRBD2	16	TRBV7-6	-	CASKGLAGGPAKTQYF	TGTGCCAGTAAGGGACTAGCGGGGGGGCCAGCTAAGACCCAGTACTTC
TRBJ2-1	TRBD2	12	TRBV25-1	-	CASSDGGRGQFF	TGTGCCAGCAGTGACGGCGGGAGGGGGCAGTTCTTC
TRBJ2-3	-	15	TRBV7-9	-	CASSPGASRPDTQYF	TGTGCCAGCAGCCCGGGGGCCTCTCGGCCAGATACGCAGTATTTT
TRBJ1-3	-	14	TRBV25-1	-	CASTSSGSGNTIYF	TGTGCCAGCACCTCCTCGGGATCTGGAAACACCATATATTTT
TRBJ2-3	-	15	TRBV12-3/TRBV12-4	-	CASSLLRVSTDTQYF	TGTGCCAGCAGTTTACTCAGAGTTAGCACAGATACGCAGTATTTT
TRBJ1-4	-	14	TRBV10-3	few	CAISESLTVEKLFF	TGTGCCATCAGTGAGTCTTTGACAGTTGAAAAACTGTTTTTT
TRBJ2-1	-	14	TRBV6-4	many	CASSDSESASWQFF	TGTGCCAGCAGTGACTCTGAGAGTGCCTCTTGGCAGTTCTTC
TRBJ1-6	-	16	TRBV9	-	CASSNPLTGINSPLHF	TGTGCCAGCAGCAATCCTCTCACAGGGATCAATTCACCCCTCCACTTT
TRBJ2-3	-	11	TRBV20-1	-	CSARLGDTQYF	TGCAGTGCCCGGCTAGGGGATACGCAGTATTTT
TRBJ2-5	-	17	TRBV9	-	CASSYSWGLSSQETQYF	TGTGCCAGCAGTTACTCGTGGGGACTGTCGTCCCAAGAGACCCAGTACTTC
TRBJ2-3	-	13	TRBV7-8	-	CASSLDDTDTQYF	TGTGCCAGCAGCTTAGATGACACAGATACGCAGTATTTT
TRBJ2-5	-	12	TRBV3-1	many	CASSQRIGTQYF	TGTGCCAGCAGCCAACGTATCGGGACCCAGTACTTC
TRBJ2-1	TRBD2	15	TRBV11-2	many	CASSLVVGGINEQFF	TGTGCCAGCAGCTTAGTCGTGGGAGGGATCAATGAGCAGTTCTTC
TRBJ2-1	TRBD2	17	TRBV9	many	CASSTIPTSGRGNEQFF	TGTGCCAGCAGCACCATACCCACCAGCGGGAGGGGCAATGAGCAGTTCTTC
TRBJ2-3	TRBD1	16	TRBV5-4	-	CASSQDSGQGKDTQYF	TGTGCCAGCAGCCAAGATTCGGGACAGGGTAAGGATACGCAGTATTTT
TRBJ2-3	-	13	TRBV6-4	-	CASGEGHTDTQYF	TGTGCCAGCGGCGAGGGACACACAGATACGCAGTATTTT
TRBJ2-1	-	14	TRBV10-3	-	CAISDQQGPYEQFF	TGTGCCATCAGTGACCAACAGGGACCCTACGAGCAGTTCTTC
TRBJ1-1	TRBD1	11	TRBV7-9	-	CATQGDTEAFF	TGTGCCACACAGGGGGACACTGAAGCTTTCTTT
TRBJ2-2	-	15	TRBV15	once	CATSRVQASTGELFF	TGTGCCACCAGCAGAGTTCAGGCAAGCACCGGGGAGCTGTTTTTT
TRBJ2-7	TRBD2	16	TRBV7-6	-	CASSSRTSGSLGEQYF	TGTGCCAGCAGCTCGAGGACTAGCGGGAGCTTAGGCGAGCAGTACTTC
TRBJ2-7	-	14	TRBV15	-	CATSILGPSYEQYF	TGTGCCACCAGCATACTGGGTCCCTCCTACGAGCAGTACTTC
TRBJ1-2	TRBD1	14	TRBV28	-	CASSPGQFNYGYTF	TGTGCCAGCAGCCCGGGACAGTTTAACTATGGCTACACCTTC
TRBJ2-7	-	14	TRBV7-9	-	CASSPVPSTYEQYF	TGTGCCAGCAGCCCAGTTCCTAGTACCTACGAGCAGTACTTC